These 6 T cell receptor beta chains share one sample of origin, sequenced in a study of blood T cell repertoires in COVID-19. Using immunoSEQ multiplex PCR, the repertoire was profiled, and TCRdb retains in-frame clones only, with some absent. The sample carries approximately 120,000 clones, approximately 90% recorded once. Source material: peripheral blood. These receptors were obtained from a human donor with acute or convalescent COVID-19. The donor label of this sample is uncertain.

The rearrangement uses TRBV27 and TRBJ2-3; weak D call: TRBD2 (7 bases). The germline V and J ends were trimmed by 3 bases and 4 bases, with 14 bases remaining between them. Germline V gene data show CDR1 as MNHEY and CDR2 as SMNVEV (reference sequence). The CDR3 runs 15 residues. The CDR3 nucleotides are TGTGCCAGCAGTTTGGGCGGGGGCCTACCAGATACGCAGTATTTT. This sequence encodes CASSLGGGLPDTQYF.

The V and J genes are TRBV5-8 and TRBJ2-2; D is unresolved. The CDR3 runs to 15 residues. V lost 0 bases and J lost 6, with 12 bases in between. From germline, CDR1 is SGHTS and CDR2 YDEGEE. The CDR3 spells CASSLDRESAGELFF. The CDR3 nucleotides read TGTGCCAGCAGCTTGGATCGAGAATCGGCCGGGGAGCTGTTTTTT.

This sequence joins TRBV12-3 or TRBV12-4 and TRBJ1-2, with D perhaps TRBD1 (5 bases). V was clipped by 10 bases and J by 4 bases, with 10 bases between them. The CDR3 runs 11 residues. The CDR3 DNA is TGTGCCACCGGTCAGGGCTATGGCTACACCTTC. Protein product: CATGQGYGYTF.

V usage is TRBV6-5 and J usage is TRBJ2-7, with 10 nucleotides matching TRBD1. CDR1 is MNHEY and CDR2 is SVGAGI in the germline V gene. The CDR3 contains 15 residues. V dropped 1 base and J dropped 3; count of bases not matched to a gene: 3. The DNA of the CDR3 is TGTGCCAGCAGTTACTTTGGGACAGGGGACTACGAGCAGTACTTC. Its translation: CASSYFGTGDYEQYF.

The chain couples TRBV7-2 to TRBJ2-1; 8 bases are a match to TRBD1. The ends lost 6 bases at V and 6 bases at J; junction bases unmatched: 4. Germline V gene sequence: CDR1 SGHTA, CDR2 FQGNSA. This CDR3 region has 13 residues. CDR3 protein: CASRRTGSNEQFF. CDR3 DNA sequence: TGTGCCAGCAGGAGGACAGGGTCCAATGAGCAGTTCTTC.

The chain joins TRBV3-1 (or the pseudogene TRBV3-2) to TRBJ2-7, with 7 bases lining up with TRBD1. Trimming at V came to 4 bases and at J to 7 bases, leaving 13 bases not matched to a gene. This CDR3 comprises 15 residues. Germline CDR1 reads LGHDT; CDR2 reads YNNKEL (reference sequence). The CDR3: CASSPHTDRTEEQYF. CDR3 bases: TGTGCCAGCAGCCCGCATACGGACAGGACCGAGGAGCAGTACTTC.